This TCR beta chain appears in the sequencing data of a study of cytomegalovirus exposure and HLA in healthy donors. V dropped 3 bases and J dropped 4; count of bases not matched to a gene: 4. The CDR3 consists of 14 residues. The germline V gene encodes CDR1 KGHSH and CDR2 LQKENI. Both 60 Vbeta primers and 13 Jbeta primers went into the PCR. Only in-frame clones appear in the TCRdb table, and some are missing; sequencing was by immunoSEQ multiplex PCR. The table has some 170,000 clones, roughly nine tenths seen once; the top ten hold about 0.9%. A word on this clone: The antigen is unknown. The same CDR3 can be traced to other DNA sequences in this sample.

General study results and limits: It is likely that the observed cluster of highly shared sequence variants was a sequencing artifact. The investigators catalogued 150 to 200 TCR beta chains as cytomegalovirus-associated. Relative to equally common others, HLA-associated TCR beta chains showed greater clonal expansion in a later analysis. According to a later analysis, donors in an Asian-associated ancestry cluster reportedly had fewer N-insertions than the roughly 670-donor mean.

Material: PBMCs. The chain uses TRBV18 and TRBJ2-5; the match to TRBD1 covers 8 bases. The receptor's source is a woman in her 30s in good health and CMV-seronegative. CDR3 amino acids: CASSPGQGGETQYF. Written as DNA, the CDR3 is TGTGCCAGCTCACCCGGACAGGGCGGAGAGACCCAGTACTTC.